These 9 T cell receptor beta chains originate from one sample sequenced in a study of cytomegalovirus exposure and HLA in healthy donors (dated 2017 in TCRdb). Library preparation used the immunoSEQ multiplex PCR assay. A mixture of 60 forward primers for TCR Vbeta segments and 13 reverse primers for TCR Jbeta segments was used in the multiplex PCR. The clones in this table, taken by TCRdb from immuneACCESS, are in-frame only. Not every clone is retained; where verified, under half of the shortfall comes from an unresolved V gene, and the cause of the rest is unknown. In this sample the table shows 63,000 or so clones, around 77% of which occur a single time. 3.5% to 5% of the sample goes to the ten largest clones. The sample taken for sequencing was PBMCs. All receptors derive from a woman in her 30s in good health and CMV-seronegative.

CDR3 nucleotides: TGTGCCAGCAGCTCCCGGACTAGCGGTAGCTCCTACGAGCAGTACTTC. Amino acids: CASSSRTSGSSYEQYF. The rearrangement uses TRBV7-2 and TRBJ2-7; TRBD2 matches at 10 bases. In germline, CDR1 is SGHTA, CDR2 FQGNSA. The CDR3 sequence is 16 residues long. J gave up 0 bases and V 4 bases, and 6 bases lay outside the gene matches.

V gene TRBV10-2 combines with J gene TRBJ2-7; 8 positions agree with TRBD1. Germline-derived CDR1 and CDR2 are WSHSY and SAAADI. V shed 2 bases, J shed 2 bases, and the junction held 8 bases outside the gene matches. This CDR3 has 16 residues. The CDR3 is CASSERGKGQAYEQYF. The CDR3 DNA reads TGCGCCAGCAGTGAGAGGGGGAAGGGACAGGCCTACGAGCAGTACTTC.

Of note for this clone: The junction shows a germline mismatch at one end, possibly a read error. This chain joins TRBV7-7 and TRBJ2-6; D is perhaps TRBD1 (6 bases). Germline CDR1 is SSHAT and CDR2 is FNYEAQ (reference sequence). The CDR3 extends over 14 amino acids. The CDR3 DNA reads TGTGCTAGCAGCTTGGGGGCAGGGGCCAACGTCCTGACTTTC. It encodes CASSLGAGANVLTF.

The chain carries TRBV28 and TRBJ2-7, with TRBD1 matching over 7 bases. The V gene's germline CDR1 is MDHEN and CDR2 SYDVKM. Trimming took 5 bases from V and 0 from J; bases not matched to a gene: 1. The CDR3 is made up of 13 amino acids. CDR3 region: CASSRDSSYEQYF. CDR3 nucleotides: TGTGCCAGCAGTAGGGACAGCTCCTACGAGCAGTACTTC.

This clone was counted between two and nine times. The rearrangement joins TRBV11-2 to TRBJ1-2, with a possible D match to TRBD1 (5 bases). The CDR3 has 14 amino acids. Per the germline V gene, CDR1 is SGHAT and CDR2 is FQNNGV. The V and J ends lost 6 bases and 2 bases respectively, with 13 bases between them. DNA for the CDR3: TGTGCCAGCAGGACGGAGGGGATGAACTATGGCTACACCTTC. Translated, it gives CASRTEGMNYGYTF.

The chain couples TRBV30 to TRBJ1-2, with D possibly matching TRBD1 (5 bases). The CDR3 consists of 12 residues. The V and J ends lost 2 bases and 12 bases respectively, with 16 bases between them. CDR1 and CDR2 from the germline V gene are GTSNPN and SVGIG (reference sequence). CDR3 DNA sequence: TGTGCCTGGAGTAACGGGGGTGTAGTTAACACCTTC. Its translation: CAWSNGGVVNTF.

This chain uses TRBV11-2 with TRBJ1-2; 7 bases agree with TRBD1. Germline V gene data show CDR1 as SGHAT and CDR2 as FQNNGV. V lost 4 bases and J lost 4; bases outside the gene matches: 9. This CDR3 comprises 15 residues. The DNA for the CDR3 is TGTGCCAGCAGCTCCTGGGACAGCCGGACCTATGGCTACACCTTC. As protein: CASSSWDSRTYGYTF.

This chain links TRBV6-6 with TRBJ2-3; possible D gene TRBD2, 7 bases. Trimming removed 4 bases at V and 2 bases at J, with 13 bases between. Per the germline V gene, CDR1 is MNHNY and CDR2 is SVGAGI (reference sequence). The CDR3 extends over 15 amino acids. The CDR3 DNA follows: TGTGCCAGCAGTTCCGGGGGGCAGCACACAGATACGCAGTATTTT. Translated, it gives CASSSGGQHTDTQYF.

The chain employs TRBV4-3 and TRBJ2-3; 8 positions agree with TRBD1. V gave up 4 bases and J gave up 0 bases; unmatched junction bases: 3. The CDR3 extends over 15 amino acids. Germline V lookup: CDR1 LGHNA, CDR2 YSLEER. CDR3 residues: CASSLRTGSTDTQYF. The CDR3 bases are TGCGCCAGCAGCCTCCGGACAGGGAGCACAGATACGCAGTATTTT.